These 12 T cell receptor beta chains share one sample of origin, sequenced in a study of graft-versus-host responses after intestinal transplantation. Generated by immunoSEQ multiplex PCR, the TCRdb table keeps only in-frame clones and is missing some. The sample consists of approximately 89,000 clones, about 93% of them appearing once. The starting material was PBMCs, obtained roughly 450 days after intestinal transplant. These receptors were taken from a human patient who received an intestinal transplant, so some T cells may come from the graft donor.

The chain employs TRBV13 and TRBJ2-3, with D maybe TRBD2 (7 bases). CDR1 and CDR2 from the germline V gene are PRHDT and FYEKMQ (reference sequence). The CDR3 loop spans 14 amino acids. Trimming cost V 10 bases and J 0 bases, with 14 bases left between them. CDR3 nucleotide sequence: TGTGCCACCGGGCGGGGGCTAAGCACAGATACGCAGTATTTT. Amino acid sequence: CATGRGLSTDTQYF.

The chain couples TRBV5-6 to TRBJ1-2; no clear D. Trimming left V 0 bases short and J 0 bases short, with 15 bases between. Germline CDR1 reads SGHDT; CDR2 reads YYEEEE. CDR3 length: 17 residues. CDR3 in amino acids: CASSLVGWEPSNYGYTF. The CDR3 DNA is TGTGCCAGCAGCTTGGTTGGTTGGGAGCCCTCTAACTATGGCTACACCTTC.

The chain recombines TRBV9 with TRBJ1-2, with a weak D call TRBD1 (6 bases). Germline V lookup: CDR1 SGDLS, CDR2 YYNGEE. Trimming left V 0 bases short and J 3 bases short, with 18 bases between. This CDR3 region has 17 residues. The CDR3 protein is CASSVGVGGTDHYGYTF. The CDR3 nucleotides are TGTGCCAGCAGCGTAGGAGTAGGGGGGACTGATCACTATGGCTACACCTTC.

CDR3 loop: CAIRDKTEAFF. CDR3 sequence (DNA): TGTGCCATCAGGGACAAAACTGAAGCTTTCTTT. The chain couples TRBV10-3 to TRBJ1-1; a weak D match, TRBD1 (5 bases). Germline CDR1 and CDR2: ENHRY and SYGVKD. V lost 6 bases and J 5 bases, leaving 7 bases between the germline ends. The CDR3 has 11 residues.

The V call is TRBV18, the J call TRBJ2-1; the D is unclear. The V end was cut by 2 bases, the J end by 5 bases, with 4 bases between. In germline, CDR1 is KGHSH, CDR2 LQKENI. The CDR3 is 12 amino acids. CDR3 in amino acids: CASSPGDNEQFF. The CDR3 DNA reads TGTGCCAGCTCACCAGGGGACAATGAGCAGTTCTTC.

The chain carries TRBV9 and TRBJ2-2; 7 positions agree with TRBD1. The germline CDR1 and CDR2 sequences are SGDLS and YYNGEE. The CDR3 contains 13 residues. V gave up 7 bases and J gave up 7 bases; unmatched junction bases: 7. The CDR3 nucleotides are TGTGCCAGCTCTCTAGGGGGCGGCGGGGAGCTGTTTTTT. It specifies CASSLGGGGELFF.

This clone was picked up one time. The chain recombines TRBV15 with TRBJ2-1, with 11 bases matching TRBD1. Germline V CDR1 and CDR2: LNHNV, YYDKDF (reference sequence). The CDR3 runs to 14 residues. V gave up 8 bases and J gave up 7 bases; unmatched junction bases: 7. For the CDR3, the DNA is TGTGCCACCTTGCCCGGGACAGGGGGGAATGAGCAGTTCTTC. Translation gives CATLPGTGGNEQFF.

Here the CDR3 reads CASSVGGGGTGELFF. As DNA, the CDR3 is TGTGCCAGCAGTGTAGGCGGAGGGGGAACCGGGGAGCTGTTTTTT. V and J are TRBV6-4 and TRBJ2-2; perhaps D is TRBD1 or TRBD2 (6 bases each). From germline, CDR1 is MRHNA and CDR2 SNTAGT. V lost 4 bases to trimming and J lost 5 bases, with 14 bases between them. The CDR3 is 15 residues long.

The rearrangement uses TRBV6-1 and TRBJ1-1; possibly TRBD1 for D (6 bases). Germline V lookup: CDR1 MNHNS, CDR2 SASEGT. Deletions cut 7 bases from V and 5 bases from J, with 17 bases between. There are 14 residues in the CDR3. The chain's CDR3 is CASTYMGGKTEAFF. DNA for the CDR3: TGTGCCAGCACCTACATGGGGGGCAAGACTGAAGCTTTCTTT.

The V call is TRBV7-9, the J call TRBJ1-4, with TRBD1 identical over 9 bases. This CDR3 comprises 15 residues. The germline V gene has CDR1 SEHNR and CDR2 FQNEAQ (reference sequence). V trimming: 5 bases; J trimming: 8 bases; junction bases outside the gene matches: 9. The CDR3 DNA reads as TGTGCCAGCAGCGGGAGGACAGGGGATGGGGAAAAACTGTTTTTT. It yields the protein CASSGRTGDGEKLFF.

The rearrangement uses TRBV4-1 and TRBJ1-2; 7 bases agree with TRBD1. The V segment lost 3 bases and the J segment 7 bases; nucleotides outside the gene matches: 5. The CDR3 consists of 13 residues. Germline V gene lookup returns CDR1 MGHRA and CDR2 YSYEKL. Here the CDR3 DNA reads TGCGCCAGCAGCCATAGAGGGGGCGGTGGCTACACCTTC. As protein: CASSHRGGGGYTF.

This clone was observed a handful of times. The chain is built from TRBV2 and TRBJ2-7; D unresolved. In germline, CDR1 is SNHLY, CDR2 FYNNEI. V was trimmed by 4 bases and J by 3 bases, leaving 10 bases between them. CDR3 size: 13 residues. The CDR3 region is CASSGPPSYEQYF. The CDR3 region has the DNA TGTGCCAGCAGTGGACCCCCCAGCTACGAGCAGTACTTC.